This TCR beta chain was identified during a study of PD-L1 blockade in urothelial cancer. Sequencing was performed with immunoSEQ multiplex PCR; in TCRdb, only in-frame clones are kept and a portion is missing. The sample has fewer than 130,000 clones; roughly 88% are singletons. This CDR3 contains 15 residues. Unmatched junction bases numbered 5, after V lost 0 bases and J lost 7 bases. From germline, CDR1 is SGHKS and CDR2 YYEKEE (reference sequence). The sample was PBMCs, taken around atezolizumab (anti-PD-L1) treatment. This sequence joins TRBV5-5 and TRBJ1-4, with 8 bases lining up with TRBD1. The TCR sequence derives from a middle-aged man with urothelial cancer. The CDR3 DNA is TGTGCCAGCAGCTTGGGACAGGGGCGAGGTGAAAAACTGTTTTTT. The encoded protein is CASSLGQGRGEKLFF. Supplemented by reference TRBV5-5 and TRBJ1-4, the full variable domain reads DAGVTQSPTHLIKTRGQQVTLRCSPISGHKSVSWYQQVLGQGPQFIFQYYEKEERGRGNFPDRFSARQFPNYSSELNVNALLLGDSALYLCASSLGQGRGEKLFFGSGTQLSVL.